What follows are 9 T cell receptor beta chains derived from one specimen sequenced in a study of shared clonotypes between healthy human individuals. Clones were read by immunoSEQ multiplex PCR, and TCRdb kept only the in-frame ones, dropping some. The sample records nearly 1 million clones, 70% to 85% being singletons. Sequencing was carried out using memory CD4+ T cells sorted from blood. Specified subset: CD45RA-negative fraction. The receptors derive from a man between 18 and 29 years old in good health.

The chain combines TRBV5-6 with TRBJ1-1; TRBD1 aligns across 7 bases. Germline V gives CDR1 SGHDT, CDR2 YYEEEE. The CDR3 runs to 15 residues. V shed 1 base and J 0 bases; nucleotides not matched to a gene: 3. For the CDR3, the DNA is TGTGCCAGCAGCTTGAATGACAGGGTGAACACTGAAGCTTTCTTT. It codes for CASSLNDRVNTEAFF. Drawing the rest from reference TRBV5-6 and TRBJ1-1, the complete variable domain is DAGVTQSPTHLIKTRGQQVTLRCSPKSGHDTVSWYQQALGQGPQFIFQYYEEEERQRGNFPDRFSGHQFPNYSSELNVNALLLGDSALYLCASSLNDRVNTEAFFGQGTRLTVV.

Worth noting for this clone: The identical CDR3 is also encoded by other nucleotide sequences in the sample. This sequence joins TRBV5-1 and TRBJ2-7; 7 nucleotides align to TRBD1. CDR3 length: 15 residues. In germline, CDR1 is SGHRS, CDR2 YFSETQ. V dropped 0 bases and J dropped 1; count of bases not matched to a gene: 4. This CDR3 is CASSLGGTASYEQYF. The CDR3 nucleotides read TGCGCCAGCAGCTTGGGAGGGACAGCGTCCTACGAGCAGTACTTC.

In nucleotides, the CDR3 is TGCGCCAGCAGCTTAACAGCTAATCAAGAGACCCAGTACTTC. Translation: CASSLTANQETQYF. J is TRBJ2-5 and V is TRBV5-1, with D unresolved. The CDR3 is 14 amino acids. Per germline, CDR1 SGHRS and CDR2 YFSETQ. V lost 2 bases to trimming and J lost 2 bases, with 10 bases between them.

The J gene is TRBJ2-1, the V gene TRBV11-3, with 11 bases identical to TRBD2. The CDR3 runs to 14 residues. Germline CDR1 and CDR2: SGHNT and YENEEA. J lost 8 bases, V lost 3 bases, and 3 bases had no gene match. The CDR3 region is CASSFSGGADEQFF. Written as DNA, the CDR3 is TGTGCCAGCAGCTTTAGCGGGGGGGCCGATGAGCAGTTCTTC.

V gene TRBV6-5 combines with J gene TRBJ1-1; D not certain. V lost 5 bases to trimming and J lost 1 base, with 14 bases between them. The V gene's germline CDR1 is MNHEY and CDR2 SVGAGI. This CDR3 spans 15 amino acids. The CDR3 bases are TGTGCCAGCAGTCGCTGGTTGCAGAAGAACACTGAAGCTTTCTTT. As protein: CASSRWLQKNTEAFF.

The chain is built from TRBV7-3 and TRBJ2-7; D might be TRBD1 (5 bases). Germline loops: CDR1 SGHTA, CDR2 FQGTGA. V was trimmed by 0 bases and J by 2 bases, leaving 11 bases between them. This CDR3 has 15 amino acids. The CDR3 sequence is CASSLTPGPAYEQYF. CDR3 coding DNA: TGTGCCAGCAGCTTAACCCCAGGGCCCGCCTACGAGCAGTACTTC.

CDR3 nucleotide sequence: TGTGCCAGCTCACCTAGTCTGGGGTTCTCCTACGAGCAGTACTTC. Protein: CASSPSLGFSYEQYF. This chain links TRBV18 with TRBJ2-7; D remains ambiguous. The germline gives CDR1 KGHSH, CDR2 LQKENI. CDR3 length: 15 residues. V lost 3 bases and J lost 0, with 12 bases in between.

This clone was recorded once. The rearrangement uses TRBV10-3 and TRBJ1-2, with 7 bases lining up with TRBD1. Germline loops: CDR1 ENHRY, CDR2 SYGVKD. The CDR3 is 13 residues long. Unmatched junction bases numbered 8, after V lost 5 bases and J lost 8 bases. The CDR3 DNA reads TGTGCCATCAGTCTCCAGGGACAGCGGGGCTACACCTTC. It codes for CAISLQGQRGYTF.

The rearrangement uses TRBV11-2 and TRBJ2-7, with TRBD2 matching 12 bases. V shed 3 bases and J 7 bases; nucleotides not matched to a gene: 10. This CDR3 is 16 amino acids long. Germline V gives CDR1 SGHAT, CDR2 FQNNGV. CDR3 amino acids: CASSFSSGRANIEQYF. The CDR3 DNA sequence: TGTGCCAGCAGCTTCTCTAGCGGGAGGGCTAATATTGAGCAGTACTTC.